Shown below are 23 T cell receptor beta chains from a single sample sequenced in a study of blood T cell repertoires in COVID-19. The table came from immunoSEQ multiplex PCR; TCRdb's copy has only in-frame clones and leaves some out. The sample comprises roughly 150,000 clones, approximately 85% of which are singletons, and around 2.9% rests with the top ten. The sequenced sample was peripheral blood. The receptor set was obtained from an elderly woman with COVID-19, enrolled during active disease.

The chain recombines TRBV7-8 with TRBJ1-4; the match to TRBD1 covers 10 bases. The trim removed 4 bases at V and 5 bases at J, leaving 1 base unmatched. Germline-derived CDR1 and CDR2 are SGHVS and FQNEAQ. CDR3 length: 14 amino acids. The CDR3 loop is CASSWDRGNEKLFF. CDR3 coding DNA: TGTGCCAGCAGCTGGGACAGGGGAAATGAAAAACTGTTTTTT. The whole variable domain, filled in from reference TRBV7-8 and TRBJ1-4, reads GAGVSQSPRYKVAKRGQDVALRCDPISGHVSLFWYQQALGQGPEFLTYFQNEAQLDKSGLPSDRFFAERPEGSVSTLKIQRTQQEDSAVYLCASSWDRGNEKLFFGSGTQLSVL.

The gene calls are TRBV10-3 and TRBJ2-1; 8 bases line up with TRBD2. This CDR3 has 15 residues. Germline values: CDR1 ENHRY, CDR2 SYGVKD. The V gene end was trimmed by 4 bases and the J gene end by 4 bases; junction bases not matched to a gene: 6. The CDR3 loop reads CAISVSGGPYNEQFF. The CDR3 nucleotides are TGTGCCATCAGTGTGAGCGGGGGACCATACAATGAGCAGTTCTTC.

The chain has TRBV28 and TRBJ1-4, with D unclear. This CDR3 spans 16 amino acids. The V end was cut by 4 bases, the J end by 0 bases, with 12 bases between. Germline assignment: CDR1 MDHEN and CDR2 SYDVKM. This chain's CDR3 is CASSSVISATNEKLFF. The CDR3 DNA follows: TGTGCCAGCAGTTCGGTCATATCCGCAACTAATGAAAAACTGTTTTTT. Variable domain in full (rest from reference TRBV28 and TRBJ1-4): DVKVTQSSRYLVKRTGEKVFLECVQDMDHENMFWYRQDPGLGLRLIYFSYDVKMKEKGDIPEGYSVSREKKERFSLILESASTNQTSMYLCASSSVISATNEKLFFGSGTQLSVL.

V and J are TRBV4-3 and TRBJ2-7; 7 bases agree with TRBD2. Per germline, CDR1 LGHNA and CDR2 YSLEER. The CDR3 has 16 residues. Trimming removed 0 bases from V and 1 base from J; junction bases left unmatched: 6. CDR3 in amino acids: CASSQEGRGLSYEQYF. DNA for the CDR3: TGCGCCAGCAGCCAAGAGGGGAGGGGCCTTTCCTACGAGCAGTACTTC.

The rearrangement uses TRBV7-3 and TRBJ2-5; 10 bases line up with TRBD2. The V gene's germline CDR1 is SGHTA and CDR2 FQGTGA. V lost 2 bases, J lost 3 bases, and 6 bases stayed unmatched. The CDR3 length is 16 residues. The CDR3 region has the DNA TGTGCCAGCAGCTTAGGGACTAGCGCCGGGAAAGAGACCCAGTACTTC. Protein: CASSLGTSAGKETQYF.

V gene TRBV9 combines with J gene TRBJ2-7; 7 bases match TRBD1. The CDR3 consists of 14 residues. The germline V gene encodes CDR1 SGDLS and CDR2 YYNGEE. V gave up 2 bases and J gave up 2 bases; unmatched junction bases: 4. The CDR3 DNA sequence: TGTGCCAGCAGCGTGGACAGGACCGCCTACGAGCAGTACTTC. This codes for CASSVDRTAYEQYF. The full variable domain, completed using reference TRBV9 and TRBJ2-7, is DSGVTQTPKHLITATGQRVTLRCSPRSGDLSVYWYQQSLDQGLQFLIQYYNGEERAKGNILERFSAQQFPDLHSELNLSSLELGDSALYFCASSVDRTAYEQYFGPGTRLTVT.

The chain combines TRBV28 with TRBJ2-7; 12 bases align to TRBD1. The germline CDR1 and CDR2 sequences are MDHEN and SYDVKM. V shed 2 bases, J shed 3 bases, and the junction held 5 bases outside the gene matches. This CDR3 spans 16 amino acids. The DNA of the CDR3 is TGTGCCAGCAGTTTAAGGGGGACAGGGGGCTTCTACGAGCAGTACTTC. Amino acid sequence: CASSLRGTGGFYEQYF. Supplemented by reference TRBV28 and TRBJ2-7, the full variable domain reads DVKVTQSSRYLVKRTGEKVFLECVQDMDHENMFWYRQDPGLGLRLIYFSYDVKMKEKGDIPEGYSVSREKKERFSLILESASTNQTSMYLCASSLRGTGGFYEQYFGPGTRLTVT.

V and J are TRBV10-3 and TRBJ1-2, with TRBD1 identical over 8 bases. This CDR3 has 14 residues. CDR1 is ENHRY, CDR2 SYGVKD, per germline. V gave up 4 bases and J gave up 5 bases; unmatched junction bases: 6. Here the CDR3 reads CAISGTGKVYGYTF. CDR3 DNA sequence: TGTGCCATCAGTGGGACAGGGAAGGTTTATGGCTACACCTTC.

The chain recombines TRBV9 with TRBJ2-2, with 8 bases aligning to TRBD1. The CDR3 contains 16 residues. The V gene's germline CDR1 is SGDLS and CDR2 YYNGEE. V lost 3 bases, J lost 0 bases, and 4 bases stayed unmatched. The CDR3 loop is CASSAWDRPNTGELFF. CDR3 DNA: TGTGCCAGCAGCGCCTGGGACAGGCCGAACACCGGGGAGCTGTTTTTT.

The chain carries TRBV19 and TRBJ2-4; D not resolved. The CDR3 runs 14 residues. From germline, CDR1 is LNHDA and CDR2 SQIVND (reference sequence). V shed 7 bases and J shed 6 bases, with 16 bases lying between them. CDR3 amino acids: CASTPRAGTNIQYF. Here the CDR3 DNA reads TGTGCCAGTACACCGAGAGCAGGCACAAACATTCAGTACTTC. The whole variable domain, filled in from reference TRBV19 and TRBJ2-4, reads DGGITQSPKYLFRKEGQNVTLSCEQNLNHDAMYWYRQDPGQGLRLIYYSQIVNDFQKGDIAEGYSVSREKKESFPLTVTSAQKNPTAFYLCASTPRAGTNIQYFGAGTRLSVL.

This chain uses TRBV5-1 with TRBJ2-5; D is possibly TRBD1 (6 bases). The CDR3 extends over 14 amino acids. V was clipped by 3 bases and J by 1 base, with 10 bases between them. Germline V gives CDR1 SGHRS, CDR2 YFSETQ. For the CDR3, the DNA is TGCGCCAGCAGCTCCGGACAGCCCCAAGAGACCCAGTACTTC. This translates into CASSSGQPQETQYF.

The genes are TRBV18 and TRBJ1-3, with 7 bases matching TRBD1. This CDR3 has 15 amino acids. Germline V gene sequence: CDR1 KGHSH, CDR2 LQKENI. Trimming removed 3 bases from V and 3 bases from J; junction bases left unmatched: 5. The CDR3 protein is CASSPPTGFGNTIYF. DNA for the CDR3: TGTGCCAGCTCACCGCCGACAGGGTTTGGAAACACCATATATTTT.

This clone was counted a few times. This chain uses TRBV28 with TRBJ1-2, with 9 positions matching TRBD1. The germline V gene encodes CDR1 MDHEN and CDR2 SYDVKM. There are 14 residues in the CDR3. V trimming: 8 bases; J trimming: 1 base; junction bases outside the gene matches: 5. CDR3 coding DNA: TGTGCCAGCTGCACAGGGGGCGGTAACTATGGCTACACCTTC. Translation: CASCTGGGNYGYTF.

The CDR3 loop reads CASSVWDTYNSPLHF. In nucleotides, the CDR3 is TGTGCCAGCAGCGTGTGGGACACGTATAATTCACCCCTCCACTTT. The genes are TRBV5-5 and TRBJ1-6; D may be TRBD1 (6 bases). The CDR3 totals 15 residues. The V gene lost 4 bases and the J gene lost 4 bases, with 12 bases spanning the gap. Germline CDR1 and CDR2: SGHKS and YYEKEE (reference sequence).

This clone turned up a few times. The V and J genes are TRBV10-3 and TRBJ1-6; D may be TRBD1 (5 bases). Trimming stripped 11 bases from V and 13 bases from J, with 21 bases between. Germline CDR1 is ENHRY and CDR2 is SYGVKD. The CDR3 is made up of 13 amino acids. In DNA, the CDR3 is TGTGCCGTGCGCGGGACCCTTGGGACGCCCCTCCACTTT. It translates to CAVRGTLGTPLHF.

This clone was counted only a few times. V usage is TRBV7-9 and J usage is TRBJ2-1; 13 bases are a match to TRBD2. The V gene end was trimmed by 2 bases and the J gene end by 12 bases; junction bases not matched to a gene: 4. CDR1 and CDR2 (germline): SEHNR, FQNEAQ (reference sequence). CDR3 length: 14 amino acids. The CDR3 protein is CASSLPGLAGWQFF. The CDR3 nucleotides are TGTGCCAGCAGCTTACCGGGACTAGCGGGATGGCAGTTCTTC.

This sequence joins TRBV5-1 and TRBJ2-7, with TRBD2 identical over 12 bases. Germline V lookup: CDR1 SGHRS, CDR2 YFSETQ. V shed 0 bases, J shed 6 bases, and the junction held 10 bases outside the gene matches. The CDR3 has 17 amino acids. The CDR3 DNA reads as TGCGCCAGCAGCTTGGCCTCTCTAGCGGGAGGGCCGCGCGAGCAGTACTTC. As protein: CASSLASLAGGPREQYF.

J is TRBJ2-7 and V is TRBV24-1; tentatively, D is TRBD2 (6 bases). Trimming cost V 2 bases and J 2 bases, with 15 bases left between them. The germline gives CDR1 KGHDR, CDR2 SFDVKD. The CDR3 is made up of 16 amino acids. This CDR3 reads CATSDSPGRGTYEQYF. DNA of the CDR3: TGTGCCACCAGTGATTCCCCGGGACGGGGGACCTACGAGCAGTACTTC.

The rearrangement uses TRBV24-1 and TRBJ2-2, with TRBD2 matching over 9 bases. The V gene end was trimmed by 6 bases and the J gene end by 1 base; junction bases not matched to a gene: 5. The CDR3 runs to 16 residues. Per germline, CDR1 KGHDR and CDR2 SFDVKD. CDR3 nucleotides: TGTGCCACCAGTTTTGGCGGGAGGGGGAACACCGGGGAGCTGTTTTTT. Encoded protein: CATSFGGRGNTGELFF.

V usage is TRBV7-8 and J usage is TRBJ2-3, with TRBD1 as a possible D gene (5 bases). The germline V gene encodes CDR1 SGHVS and CDR2 FQNEAQ. The V end lost 3 bases, the J end lost 1 base, and 8 bases lay between the germline ends. CDR3 length equals 14 residues. As DNA, the CDR3 is TGTGCCAGCAGCTTCAGGGTCGGCACAGATACGCAGTATTTT. It is translated as CASSFRVGTDTQYF.

The chain recombines TRBV21-1 with TRBJ2-7; the D segment call TRBD1 is taken from the table without a DNA check. TRBV21-1 is reported as a pseudogene. The CDR3 totals 17 residues. The CDR3 bases are TGTGCCAGCAGCACCTCTCTATGCCGGCAGGGGGCGACGGAACGGTACTTC. Translated: CASSTSLCRQGATERYF.

J is TRBJ1-2 and V is TRBV19; 11 nucleotides match TRBD1. This CDR3 is built from 16 residues. Trimming cost V 5 bases and J 2 bases; bases outside gene matches: 7. Germline V lookup: CDR1 LNHDA, CDR2 SQIVND (reference sequence). The CDR3 protein is CASSQRDRGKNYGYTF. Here the CDR3 DNA reads TGTGCCAGTAGTCAACGGGACAGGGGGAAAAACTATGGCTACACCTTC.

The CDR3 loop reads CASSPPDSASEKLFF. Here the CDR3 DNA reads TGTGCCAGCTCACCACCGGACAGTGCGTCTGAAAAACTGTTTTTT. The J gene is TRBJ1-4, the V gene TRBV18, with D tentatively TRBD1 (6 bases). V was pared by 0 bases and J by 7 bases, with 12 bases between. Germline V CDR1 and CDR2: KGHSH, LQKENI. CDR3 length: 15 residues.